Reported below is one T cell receptor (beta chain). Its matching antigen is unknown. Most PBMC samples had 480 ng input DNA in six replicates. Using immunoSEQ multiplex PCR, the repertoire was profiled, and TCRdb retains in-frame clones only, with some absent. There are 65,000 to 95,000 clones in the sample; under 90% occur only once, and 2.5% to 4% lies in the top ten. The sample comes from a study of neoadjuvant anti-PD-1 for oral cavity cancer. General study points: With a few patients per group, TCR findings need larger cohorts.

Material: PBMCs, obtained before nivolumab (anti-PD-1) treatment. The source of this sequence is a person between 40 and 85 years old with oral cavity squamous cell carcinoma.

The CDR3 reads CASRGADGYTF. The CDR3 region has the DNA TGTGCCAGTAGAGGCGCGGATGGCTACACCTTC. The chain uses TRBV19 and TRBJ1-2; D is uncertain. V lost 6 bases and J lost 6, with 8 bases in between. There are 11 residues in the CDR3. CDR1 and CDR2 (germline): LNHDA, SQIVND (reference sequence). The whole variable domain, remainder taken from reference TRBV19 and TRBJ1-2, is DGGITQSPKYLFRKEGQNVTLSCEQNLNHDAMYWYRQDPGQGLRLIYYSQIVNDFQKGDIAEGYSVSREKKESFPLTVTSAQKNPTAFYLCASRGADGYTFGSGTRLTVV.